These 5 T cell receptor beta chains originate from one sample sequenced in a study of blood T cell repertoires in COVID-19. Clones were read by immunoSEQ multiplex PCR, and TCRdb kept only the in-frame ones, dropping some. The data show tens of thousands of clones, approximately 87% seen once. Sample: peripheral blood. The source of these receptors is a human donor in a cohort sampled during active COVID-19.

The gene calls are TRBV19 and TRBJ2-7, with 8 bases identical to TRBD1. The length of the CDR3 is 17 residues. J was trimmed by 0 bases and V by 4 bases; bases with no gene match: 11. From germline, CDR1 is LNHDA and CDR2 SQIVND (reference sequence). This CDR3 reads CASSSVTMTGASYEQYF. The DNA for the CDR3 is TGTGCCAGTAGTAGTGTCACAATGACAGGGGCCTCCTACGAGCAGTACTTC.

CDR3 coding DNA: TGTGCCAGTAGTCGACAGGGAGCCGGGGCCAACGTCCTGACTTTC. It is translated as CASSRQGAGANVLTF. The chain is built from TRBV19 and TRBJ2-6; 7 bases align to TRBD1. CDR1 and CDR2 (germline): LNHDA, SQIVND (reference sequence). The CDR3 covers 15 residues. After removal of 5 bases from V and 4 bases from J, the junction contained 5 bases not matched to a gene.

This sequence joins TRBV28 and TRBJ2-2, with D hard to call. From germline, CDR1 is MDHEN and CDR2 SYDVKM. V was cut by 2 bases and J by 4 bases, with 8 bases left in between. The CDR3 contains 14 residues. This chain's CDR3 is CASSLGLSTGELFF. As DNA, the CDR3 is TGTGCCAGCAGTTTAGGGCTTAGCACCGGGGAGCTGTTTTTT.

In this sample, this clone is medium-sized. The gene calls are TRBV2 and TRBJ2-1, with TRBD1 identical over 9 bases. This CDR3 comprises 16 residues. Germline loops: CDR1 SNHLY, CDR2 FYNNEI. V dropped 7 bases and J dropped 5; count of bases not matched to a gene: 12. The CDR3 here is CASTMSPTGGNNEQFF. CDR3 sequence (DNA): TGTGCCAGCACAATGTCCCCGACAGGGGGGAACAATGAGCAGTTCTTC.

This clone was observed once. The chain combines TRBV4-1 with TRBJ2-5; 7 bases align to TRBD2. There are 18 residues in the CDR3. Germline CDR1 and CDR2: MGHRA and YSYEKL. J lost 5 bases, V lost 4 bases, and 19 bases had no gene match. The CDR3 here is CASSPYLSPGREKETQYF. The CDR3 DNA follows: TGCGCCAGCAGCCCCTATCTAAGCCCCGGGCGGGAGAAGGAGACCCAGTACTTC.